Each of the 22 T cell receptor beta chains below was sequenced from the same sample in a study of blood T cell repertoires in COVID-19 (dated by TCRdb to about 2020). Library preparation used the immunoSEQ multiplex PCR assay. TCRdb provides this immuneACCESS table in a form limited to in-frame rearrangements. Some clones are lacking; in checked studies, under half of them reflect an unresolved V gene, and why the rest are absent is not known. Present in this sample are hundreds of thousands of clones, around 87% of which were seen just once. The ten largest account for approximately 2.9% of the sample. The sequencing input was peripheral blood. Receptors originate from a human donor in a cohort sampled during active COVID-19.

This chain connects TRBV5-8 to TRBJ1-1; TRBD1 agrees at 9 bases. Trimming removed 0 bases from V and 5 bases from J; junction bases left unmatched: 11. Germline CDR1 SGHTS, CDR2 YDEGEE. The CDR3 covers 17 residues. The CDR3 DNA reads TGTGCCAGCAGCTTGGAGACTGGGACAGGGACGGGTACTGAAGCTTTCTTT. Amino acid sequence: CASSLETGTGTGTEAFF.

V gene TRBV23-1 combines with J gene TRBJ1-3, with 12 positions matching TRBD1. TRBV23-1 is sorted into the ORF group, with uncertain function. V trimming: 6 bases; J trimming: 2 bases; junction bases outside the gene matches: 5. The CDR3 is 16 residues long. This CDR3 is CASRGRDRGPGNTIYF. In nucleotides, the CDR3 is TGCGCCAGCAGGGGTAGGGACAGGGGGCCTGGAAACACCATATATTTT.

By share, this clone counts as medium-sized. The chain links TRBV10-3 to TRBJ2-1, with D possibly TRBD2 on 5 matching bases. CDR1 and CDR2 (germline): ENHRY, SYGVKD. The CDR3 is made up of 16 amino acids. The ends were cut back, 2 bases at V and 6 bases at J, with 17 bases in the middle. The CDR3 reads CAISEKGSDTPNEQFF. The CDR3 DNA sequence: TGTGCCATCAGTGAGAAAGGTAGCGATACCCCCAATGAGCAGTTCTTC.

J is TRBJ1-6 and V is TRBV7-6, with no clear D. Trimming removed 5 bases from V and 8 bases from J, with 16 bases in between. Germline-derived CDR1 and CDR2 are SGHVS and FNYEAQ. The CDR3 contains 15 residues. The CDR3 nucleotides are TGTGCCAGCAGCAATACATGGGCCGGGGATTCACCCCTCCACTTT. Translation gives CASSNTWAGDSPLHF.

The chain couples TRBV25-1 to TRBJ2-7; 14 bases agree with TRBD2. Germline trimming cut 1 base from V and 4 bases from J; bases unmatched to any gene: 6. CDR1 and CDR2 (germline): MGHDK, SYGVNS. This CDR3 is built from 17 residues. In DNA form, the CDR3 reads TGTGCCAGCAGTGAATTAGTGACTAGCGGGAGGGAGTACGAGCAGTACTTC. This translates into CASSELVTSGREYEQYF.

The chain couples TRBV9 to TRBJ1-3; D unclear. Germline CDR1 is SGDLS and CDR2 is YYNGEE. There are 15 residues in the CDR3. Deletions cut 1 base from V and 0 bases from J, with 8 bases between. The CDR3 here is CASSVSPSSGNTIYF. In DNA form, the CDR3 reads TGTGCCAGCAGCGTATCCCCTTCCTCTGGAAACACCATATATTTT.

The chain recombines TRBV6-1 with TRBJ2-1; a possible D gene is TRBD2 (7 bases). Germline V gives CDR1 MNHNS, CDR2 SASEGT. Trimming cost V 2 bases and J 6 bases, with 14 bases left between them. The CDR3 sequence is 15 residues long. CDR3 coding DNA: TGTGCCAGCAGTGAACGAGGGGGGGTACTCAATGAGCAGTTCTTC. The encoded protein is CASSERGGVLNEQFF.

The chain joins TRBV6-5 to TRBJ1-2; 8 bases agree with TRBD1. Per germline, CDR1 MNHEY and CDR2 SVGAGI. This CDR3 is built from 15 residues. Trimming cost V 3 bases and J 8 bases; bases outside gene matches: 11. The CDR3 DNA follows: TGTGCCAGCAGTTATTTGTCTAGACAGGGGAACGGCTACACCTTC. Protein: CASSYLSRQGNGYTF.

CDR3 bases: TGTGCCAGCAGTTCGGGAATACGGGGCTATAATTCACCCCTCCACTTT. It specifies CASSSGIRGYNSPLHF. The J gene is TRBJ1-6, the V gene TRBV7-9; D ambiguous. Between the trimmed V and J ends, which lost 6 bases and 3 bases, there was a span of 15 bases. This CDR3 spans 16 amino acids. CDR1 SEHNR and CDR2 FQNEAQ come from the germline V gene (reference sequence).

The chain joins TRBV19 to TRBJ2-3, with 7 nucleotides matching TRBD2. V gave up 4 bases and J gave up 2 bases; unmatched junction bases: 9. The CDR3 loop spans 16 amino acids. In germline, CDR1 is LNHDA, CDR2 SQIVND (reference sequence). The CDR3 reads CASSTTQGGPTDTQYF. The CDR3 DNA reads as TGTGCCAGTAGTACAACCCAGGGAGGGCCCACAGATACGCAGTATTTT.

The genes are TRBV7-9 and TRBJ2-5; TRBD1 agrees at 10 bases. In germline, CDR1 is SEHNR, CDR2 FQNEAQ (reference sequence). This CDR3 contains 17 residues. V lost 5 bases to trimming and J lost 5 bases; unmatched junction nucleotides: 14. The CDR3 here is CASSPRDRGGPRETQYF. The CDR3 DNA follows: TGTGCCAGCAGCCCCAGGGACAGGGGTGGTCCGCGGGAGACCCAGTACTTC.

The chain joins TRBV9 to TRBJ1-6; D call uncertain. CDR3 length: 14 residues. Germline CDR1 reads SGDLS; CDR2 reads YYNGEE. Trimming shortened V by 4 bases and J by 15 bases, and 20 bases separated the two germline ends. CDR3 sequence: CASSQDGYRADLHF. The CDR3 nucleotides read TGTGCCAGCAGCCAAGACGGGTACCGCGCTGACCTCCACTTT.

The genes are TRBV18 and TRBJ2-7, with D maybe TRBD2 (5 bases). V shed 0 bases and J shed 3 bases, with 9 bases lying between them. The germline gives CDR1 KGHSH, CDR2 LQKENI. The CDR3 is 14 residues long. The CDR3, as DNA: TGTGCCAGCTCACCACCGGCGGGTTTCTACGAGCAGTACTTC. This encodes CASSPPAGFYEQYF.

The V call is TRBV5-4, the J call TRBJ2-1; 8 bases match TRBD1. From germline, CDR1 is SGHNT and CDR2 YYREEE (reference sequence). The CDR3 is 15 amino acids. Trimming at V came to 4 bases and at J to 7 bases, leaving 10 bases not matched to a gene. The CDR3 is CASSRPGQGANEQFF. The CDR3 bases are TGTGCCAGCAGCCGACCGGGGCAGGGGGCGAATGAGCAGTTCTTC.

V gene TRBV19 combines with J gene TRBJ2-7, with 9 bases that match TRBD1. V gave up 5 bases and J gave up 0 bases; unmatched junction bases: 5. This CDR3 has 15 residues. Germline V gene lookup returns CDR1 LNHDA and CDR2 SQIVND (reference sequence). This CDR3 reads CASSFRQGDSYEQYF. The CDR3 DNA is TGTGCCAGTAGTTTCAGACAGGGGGACTCCTACGAGCAGTACTTC.

The V gene is TRBV5-1, the J gene TRBJ1-6; D call uncertain. This CDR3 has 16 amino acids. Germline loops: CDR1 SGHRS, CDR2 YFSETQ. The V end lost 0 bases, the J end lost 6 bases, and 13 bases lay between the germline ends. CDR3 nucleotide sequence: TGCGCCAGCAGCTTGGCCGGAGACGTGGGTAATTCACCCCTCCACTTT. Its protein product is CASSLAGDVGNSPLHF. The full variable domain, in which reference TRBV5-1 and TRBJ1-6 provide the parts outside the CDR3, is KAGVTQTPRYLIKTRGQQVTLSCSPISGHRSVSWYQQTPGQGLQFLFEYFSETQRNKGNFPGRFSGRQFSNSRSEMNVSTLELGDSALYLCASSLAGDVGNSPLHFGNGTRLTVT.

CDR3 sequence: CATSDLGDTTNTGELFF. In nucleotides, the CDR3 is TGTGCCACCAGTGATTTGGGGGACACGACGAACACCGGGGAGCTGTTTTTT. The genes are TRBV24-1 and TRBJ2-2, with TRBD1 as a possible D gene (6 bases). This CDR3 has 17 residues. The V end lost 0 bases, the J end lost 0 bases, and 10 bases lay between the germline ends. Germline V gives CDR1 KGHDR, CDR2 SFDVKD.

J is TRBJ2-3 and V is TRBV7-6, with 13 bases lining up with TRBD2. CDR3 length: 16 residues. Germline assignment: CDR1 SGHVS and CDR2 FNYEAQ. The V gene end was trimmed by 5 bases and the J gene end by 4 bases; junction bases not matched to a gene: 6. The CDR3: CASSIGLAGVADTQYF. DNA for the CDR3: TGTGCCAGCAGCATCGGACTAGCGGGAGTGGCAGATACGCAGTATTTT.

The rearrangement uses TRBV27 and TRBJ2-2, with TRBD1 matching 8 bases. The CDR3 covers 18 residues. V was clipped by 5 bases and J by 0 bases; unmatched bases: 11. Germline loops: CDR1 MNHEY, CDR2 SMNVEV (reference sequence). CDR3 bases: TGTGCCAGCAGTCCTTTCCGCGGACAGGGTACGAACACCGGGGAGCTGTTTTTT. Encoded protein: CASSPFRGQGTNTGELFF.

The CDR3 nucleotides read TGTGCCAGCAGTCTGACATTGGCGAACACCGGGGAGCTGTTTTTT. It is translated as CASSLTLANTGELFF. The chain joins TRBV6-5 to TRBJ2-2; the D is unclear. The CDR3 consists of 15 residues. Germline lookup yields CDR1 MNHEY and CDR2 SVGAGI. V was cut by 5 bases and J by 0 bases, with 10 bases left in between.

To note about this clone: One junction end does not reproduce the germline sequence, and a read error may be involved. The chain joins TRBV4-2 to TRBJ1-1; D unclear. Germline V gives CDR1 LGHNA, CDR2 YNFKEQ. The CDR3 spans 12 residues. CDR3 nucleotides: TGTGCCAGTAGCCTGCTAAACACTGAAGCTTTCTTT. Its translation is CASSLLNTEAFF.

This clone was detected ten times or more. The rearrangement links TRBV2 to TRBJ2-5; TRBD1 matches 11 bases. The CDR3 covers 15 residues. V was pared by 6 bases and J by 2 bases, with 5 bases of the junction left unmatched. Germline CDR1 and CDR2: SNHLY and FYNNEI. This CDR3 reads CASRLDRGLQETQYF. The CDR3 coding sequence is TGTGCCAGCAGATTGGACAGGGGGCTTCAAGAGACCCAGTACTTC.